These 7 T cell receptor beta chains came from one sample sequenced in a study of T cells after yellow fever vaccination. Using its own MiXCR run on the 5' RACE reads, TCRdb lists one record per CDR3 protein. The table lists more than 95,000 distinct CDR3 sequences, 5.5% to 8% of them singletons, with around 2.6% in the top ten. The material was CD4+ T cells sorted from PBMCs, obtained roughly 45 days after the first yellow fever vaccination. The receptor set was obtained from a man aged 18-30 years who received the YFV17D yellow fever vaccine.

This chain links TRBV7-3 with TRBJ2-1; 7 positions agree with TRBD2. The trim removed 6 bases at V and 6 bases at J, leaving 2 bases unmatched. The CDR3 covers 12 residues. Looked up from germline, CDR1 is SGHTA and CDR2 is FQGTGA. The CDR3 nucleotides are TGTGCCAGCAGTGGGGGGGTCAATGAGCAGTTCTTC. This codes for CASSGGVNEQFF.

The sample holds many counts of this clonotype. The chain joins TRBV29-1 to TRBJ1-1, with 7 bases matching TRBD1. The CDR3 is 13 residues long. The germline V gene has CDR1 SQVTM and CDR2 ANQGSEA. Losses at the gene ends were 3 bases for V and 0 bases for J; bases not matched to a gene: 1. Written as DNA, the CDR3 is TGCAGCGTTGAGGGACAGATGAACACTGAAGCTTTCTTT. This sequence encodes CSVEGQMNTEAFF. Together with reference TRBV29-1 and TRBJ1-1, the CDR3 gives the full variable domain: SAVISQKPSRDICQRGTSLTIQCQVDSQVTMMFWYRQQPGQSLTLIATANQGSEATYESGFVIDKFPISRPNLTFSTLTVSNMSPEDSSIYLCSVEGQMNTEAFFGQGTRLTVV.

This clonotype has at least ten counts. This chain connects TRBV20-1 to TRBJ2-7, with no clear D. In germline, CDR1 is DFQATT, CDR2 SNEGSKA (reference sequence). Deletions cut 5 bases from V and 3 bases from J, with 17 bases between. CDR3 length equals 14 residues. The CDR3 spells CSAHRTDLHYEQYF. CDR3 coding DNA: TGCAGTGCTCACCGTACAGACCTACACTACGAGCAGTACTTC.

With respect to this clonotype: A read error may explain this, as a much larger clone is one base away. CDR3 in DNA: TGCGCCAGGAGCTTGGGGGACCCAGAGACCCAGTACTTC. It specifies CARSLGDPETQYF. The chain uses TRBV5-1 and TRBJ2-5; either TRBD1 or TRBD2 may fit D (5 bases each). CDR1 and CDR2 from the germline V gene are SGHRS and YFSETQ. This CDR3 contains 13 residues.

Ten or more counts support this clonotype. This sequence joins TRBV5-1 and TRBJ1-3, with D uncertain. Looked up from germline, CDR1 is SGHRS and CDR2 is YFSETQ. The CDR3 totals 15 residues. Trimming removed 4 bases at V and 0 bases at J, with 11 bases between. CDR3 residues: CASSPGAFSGNTIYF. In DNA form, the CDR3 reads TGCGCCAGCAGCCCCGGAGCGTTCTCTGGAAACACCATATATTTT.

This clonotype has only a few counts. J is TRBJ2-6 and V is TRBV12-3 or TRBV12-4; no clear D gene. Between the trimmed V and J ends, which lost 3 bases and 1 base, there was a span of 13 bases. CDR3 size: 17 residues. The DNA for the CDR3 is TGTGCCAGCAGTTTTGGCGGATTGAGGTCTGGGGCCAACGTCCTGACTTTC. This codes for CASSFGGLRSGANVLTF.

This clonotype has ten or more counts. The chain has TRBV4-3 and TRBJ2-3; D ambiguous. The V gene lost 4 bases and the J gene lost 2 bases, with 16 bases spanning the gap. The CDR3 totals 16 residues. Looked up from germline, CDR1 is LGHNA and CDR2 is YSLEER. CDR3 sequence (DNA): TGCGCCAGCAGCCCGCGAACCCCTAAAAACACAGATACGCAGTATTTT. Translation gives CASSPRTPKNTDTQYF.